The source of this T cell receptor beta chain is a study of CD8 T cells in Susac syndrome. V lost 4 bases and J 2 bases, leaving 6 bases between the germline ends. This CDR3 region has 12 residues. Germline V lookup: CDR1 SQVTM, CDR2 ANQGSEA. Random hexamers primed reverse transcription of about 0.45 to 1 ug RNA. TCR beta CDR3 was amplified by immunoSEQ multiplex PCR. This amplification extended across 54 Vbeta and 13 Jbeta segments. TCRdb recomputed calls from the immunoSEQ multiplex PCR reads with MiXCR, one row per CDR3 protein. This sample carries about 94,000 distinct CDR3 sequences, roughly 94% of them seen once, and the ten largest clones take roughly 0.3%. In blood CD8+ and CD4+ T cells, TCR beta underwent sequencing. Patients with Susac syndrome met the recently defined diagnostic criteria for definite or probable disease.

The sequence was collected from a human donor with Susac syndrome. The sequenced sample was CD4+ T cells from PBMCs. The chain combines TRBV29-1 with TRBJ1-5; the D is unclear. The DNA of the CDR3 is TGCAGCGTTGTGGACGGCAATCAGCCCCAGCATTTT. It yields the protein CSVVDGNQPQHF.